These T cell receptor beta chains were read from a single sample in a study of T cells after yellow fever vaccination. TCRdb fed the 5' RACE reads into MiXCR, producing one record per CDR3 protein. Seen here are fewer than 100,000 distinct CDR3 sequences, roughly 8.2% observed once, and the top ten hold 16%. The sample was CD8+ T cells not binding an NS4B(214-222) dextramer, sorted from PBMCs, taken less than 16 days after the first yellow fever vaccination. These receptor sequences come from a man aged 18 to 30 who received the YFV17D yellow fever vaccine. Both conserved end residues are part of each CDR3. The D gene is left open where the match is weak. Part of the rows lack a size; the others show once, few, many or a class for expanded clones.

D	size	J	V	CDR3
NA	NA	TRBJ2-7	TRBV27	CASSLFGSPYEQYF
NA	few	TRBJ1-5	TRBV18	CASSPEGADQPQHF
NA	few	TRBJ2-7	TRBV7-6	CASSETGNPSYEQYF
TRBD1	NA	TRBJ1-1	TRBV5-1	CASNGQTGGENTEAFF
TRBD2	few	TRBJ2-3	TRBV19	CAAGGTGSTDTQYF
NA	NA	TRBJ1-6	TRBV12-3/TRBV12-4	CASSAIGSNSPLHF
TRBD1	few	TRBJ1-4	TRBV4-2	CASSQRDRGNEKLFF
NA	NA	TRBJ1-5	TRBV19	CASSGNLANQPQHF
NA	NA	TRBJ2-6	TRBV4-3	CASSQPFSGNGANVLTF
NA	few	TRBJ2-4	TRBV20-1	CSAGGDGTTVAKNIQYF
NA	NA	TRBJ2-7	TRBV7-2	CASSLGRDEQYF
TRBD2	many	TRBJ2-1	TRBV4-1	CASSQSSGGSYNEQFF
TRBD1	few	TRBJ1-1	TRBV6-5	CASSYPTGEEAFF
NA	NA	TRBJ2-1	TRBV27	CASSGRGNNEQFF
TRBD2	NA	TRBJ2-5	TRBV6-5	CASSYWSFTSGGQETQYF
TRBD1	few	TRBJ2-3	TRBV7-9	CASSLEGATHTQYF